The source of this T cell receptor (beta chain) is a study of cytomegalovirus exposure and HLA in healthy donors. Findings and caveats of the study: According to a later analysis, TCR clusters from the first cohort tended to co-occur in the roughly 120 validation repertoires. 150 or so TCR beta chains were listed as cytomegalovirus-associated. The classifier reportedly diagnosed cytomegalovirus status with high sensitivity and specificity. For most TCR sequences rarity was the rule, although some public TCRs occurred in many donors.

A note on this clone: Its antigen is not known.

The assay was immunoSEQ multiplex PCR, and TCRdb's table has in-frame clones only and misses some. The sample shows around 160,000 clones, roughly 84% of them seen only once. The sequencing input was PBMCs. The TCR was taken from a man in his thirties or forties in good health and CMV-seropositive.

CDR3 nucleotide sequence: TGTGCCAGTAGGGCCACAGGGGATGGTCAGCCCCAGCATTTT. It is translated as CASRATGDGQPQHF. J is TRBJ1-5 and V is TRBV19, with 7 bases aligning to TRBD1. Germline lookup yields CDR1 LNHDA and CDR2 SQIVND (reference sequence). The CDR3 covers 14 residues. J was trimmed by 6 bases and V by 6 bases; bases with no gene match: 8.